These 25 T cell receptor beta chains came from one sample sequenced in a study of cytomegalovirus exposure and HLA in healthy donors (TCRdb year 2017). The method was the immunoSEQ multiplex PCR assay. A mixture of 60 forward primers for TCR Vbeta segments and 13 reverse primers for TCR Jbeta segments was used in the multiplex PCR. Drawn from immuneACCESS, this table holds only the in-frame rearrangements with V and J called that TCRdb kept. Clones are partly lost; checked studies trace under half to an unresolved V gene and leave the rest unexplained. Here the sample has 180,000 or so clones; roughly 87% occur a single time. Jointly, the top ten make up approximately 1.4% of the sample. What was sequenced was PBMCs. The source is a man aged 40-50 years in good health and CMV-seronegative.

V and J are TRBV7-3 and TRBJ2-1, with TRBD2 matching over 7 bases. This CDR3 is built from 16 residues. Germline assignment: CDR1 SGHTA and CDR2 FQGTGA. Trimming at V came to 5 bases and at J to 1 base, leaving 8 bases not matched to a gene. CDR3 nucleotide sequence: TGTGCCAGCAGCCCTGAAGCGGGGATATCCTACAATGAGCAGTTCTTC. Amino acids: CASSPEAGISYNEQFF.

This clone was seen a few times. The chain combines TRBV29-1 with TRBJ2-1, with 8 nucleotides matching TRBD2. CDR1 and CDR2 from the germline V gene are SQVTM and ANQGSEA. The CDR3 runs 14 residues. The J segment lost 4 bases and the V segment lost 3 bases, leaving 5 bases of the junction unmatched. CDR3 nucleotides: TGCAGCGTTGATAGGCCTAGCGGGTACAATGAGCAGTTCTTC. It specifies CSVDRPSGYNEQFF.

The chain links TRBV5-6 to TRBJ2-4, with D perhaps TRBD1 (6 bases). CDR3 size: 15 residues. The germline V gene has CDR1 SGHDT and CDR2 YYEEEE. V was trimmed by 0 bases and J by 7 bases, leaving 14 bases between them. CDR3 DNA sequence: TGTGCCAGCAGCTTGGCAGGGGCCCTTGGGAACATTCAGTACTTC. Translation gives CASSLAGALGNIQYF. Looking up the rest from reference TRBV5-6 and TRBJ2-4 gives the full variable domain: DAGVTQSPTHLIKTRGQQVTLRCSPKSGHDTVSWYQQALGQGPQFIFQYYEEEERQRGNFPDRFSGHQFPNYSSELNVNALLLGDSALYLCASSLAGALGNIQYFGAGTRLSVL.

This clone was recorded once. V gene TRBV19 combines with J gene TRBJ1-1; 7 bases are a match to TRBD1. CDR1 LNHDA and CDR2 SQIVND come from the germline V gene (reference sequence). V gave up 5 bases and J gave up 4 bases; unmatched junction bases: 7. This CDR3 is built from 14 residues. CDR3 loop: CASSVVTGSTEAFF. The CDR3 DNA reads as TGTGCCAGTAGTGTAGTGACAGGGAGCACTGAAGCTTTCTTT.

The J gene is TRBJ2-3, the V gene TRBV18; D is perhaps TRBD2 (5 bases). Deletions cut 6 bases from V and 2 bases from J, with 12 bases between. Per the germline V gene, CDR1 is KGHSH and CDR2 is LQKENI. This CDR3 spans 14 amino acids. The DNA for the CDR3 is TGTGCCAGCTCCACCGGGGTGAACACAGATACGCAGTATTTT. This translates into CASSTGVNTDTQYF.

The chain couples TRBV4-3 to TRBJ2-7; 8 nucleotides agree with TRBD1. The J segment lost 5 bases and the V segment lost 4 bases, leaving 10 bases of the junction unmatched. CDR3 length: 15 amino acids. Germline V CDR1 and CDR2: LGHNA, YSLEER. CDR3 coding DNA: TGCGCCAGCAGCCGCGACAGGGGCTATGAAAACGAGCAGTACTTC. Amino acid sequence: CASSRDRGYENEQYF.

The sample holds one count of this clone. V gene TRBV6-5 combines with J gene TRBJ2-5, with D possibly matching TRBD1 (5 bases). Between the trimmed V and J ends, which lost 6 bases and 5 bases, there was a span of 13 bases. Germline values: CDR1 MNHEY, CDR2 SVGAGI. There are 13 residues in the CDR3. CDR3 residues: CASRNQGTETQYF. Here the CDR3 DNA reads TGTGCCAGCAGAAACCAGGGTACGGAGACCCAGTACTTC.

CDR3 loop: CASSLVGQTNEKLFF. CDR3 sequence (DNA): TGTGCCAGCAGCTTAGTGGGACAGACTAATGAAAAACTGTTTTTT. The chain combines TRBV7-9 with TRBJ1-4, with 7 positions matching TRBD1. The CDR3 is 15 residues long. The trim removed 1 base at V and 2 bases at J, leaving 1 base unmatched. CDR1 SEHNR and CDR2 FQNEAQ come from the germline V gene (reference sequence). The full variable domain, completed using reference TRBV7-9 and TRBJ1-4, is DTGVSQNPRHKITKRGQNVTFRCDPISEHNRLYWYRQTLGQGPEFLTYFQNEAQLEKSRLLSDRFSAERPKGSFSTLEIQRTEQGDSAMYLCASSLVGQTNEKLFFGSGTQLSVL.

The chain carries TRBV28 and TRBJ2-5; tentative D call: TRBD2 (5 bases). The V gene's germline CDR1 is MDHEN and CDR2 SYDVKM. Trimming removed 6 bases from V and 3 bases from J, with 11 bases in between. This CDR3 is 13 amino acids long. The CDR3 nucleotides read TGTGCCAGCAGCCCACTAGTGGAAGAGACCCAGTACTTC. Translation gives CASSPLVEETQYF.

This chain connects TRBV7-2 to TRBJ1-2; tentatively, D is TRBD1 (5 bases). V was cut by 0 bases and J by 8 bases, with 10 bases left in between. Germline CDR1 reads SGHTA; CDR2 reads FQGNSA. This CDR3 is built from 13 residues. This CDR3 reads CASSLAPDRGYTF. The CDR3 region has the DNA TGTGCCAGCAGCTTAGCTCCCGACAGAGGCTACACCTTC. The full variable domain, rest sourced from reference TRBV7-2 and TRBJ1-2, is GAGVSQSPSNKVTEKGKDVELRCDPISGHTALYWYRQSLGQGLEFLIYFQGNSAPDKSGLPSDRFSAERTGGSVSTLTIQRTQQEDSAVYLCASSLAPDRGYTFGSGTRLTVV.

The rearrangement links TRBV4-1 to TRBJ2-5; D not certain. CDR1 MGHRA and CDR2 YSYEKL come from the germline V gene. This CDR3 has 15 amino acids. Trimming removed 0 bases from V and 1 base from J, with 9 bases in between. The CDR3 region has the DNA TGCGCCAGCAGCCAAGACGACGGGTTCCAAGAGACCCAGTACTTC. It encodes CASSQDDGFQETQYF.

This chain uses TRBV29-1 with TRBJ2-4, with D tentatively TRBD2 (7 bases). This CDR3 is 17 amino acids long. CDR1 is SQVTM, CDR2 ANQGSEA, per germline. V was shortened by 6 bases and J by 1 base, with 22 bases between the two germline ends. The DNA of the CDR3 is TGCAGCGTGGAGGGGGGGGCGAGGTATGGGGCCAAAAACATTCAGTACTTC. Translation gives CSVEGGARYGAKNIQYF.

J is TRBJ2-7 and V is TRBV9; 9 nucleotides agree with TRBD2. V was clipped by 5 bases and J by 4 bases; unmatched bases: 4. Germline-derived CDR1 and CDR2 are SGDLS and YYNGEE. The CDR3 spans 13 residues. CDR3 nucleotides: TGTGCCAGCAGTTCGGGACTAGCTTACGAGCAGTACTTC. Protein sequence: CASSSGLAYEQYF.

The genes are TRBV27 and TRBJ2-3; tentatively, D is TRBD2 (5 bases). The CDR3 is 14 amino acids. CDR1 and CDR2 from the germline V gene are MNHEY and SMNVEV (reference sequence). V lost 2 bases to trimming and J lost 8 bases, with 14 bases between them. The CDR3 loop reads CASSLKFNRGTQYF. The CDR3 DNA reads as TGTGCCAGCAGTTTAAAGTTCAACCGGGGTACGCAGTATTTT.

The rearrangement uses TRBV6-7 and TRBJ1-1, with TRBD1 matching 8 bases. TRBV6-7 is identified as an open reading frame with a role that is uncertain. With 9 bases clipped from V and 0 bases from J, the junction kept 6 bases outside the gene matches. There are 14 residues in the CDR3. CDR3 DNA: TGTGCCAGAAGCCCAGGGGGCATGAACACTGAAGCTTTCTTT. Protein: CARSPGGMNTEAFF.

The CDR3 nucleotides are TGTGCCAGCAGCTTTAGATTGTTGGGACAGGGAAACACCGGGGAGCTGTTTTTT. As protein: CASSFRLLGQGNTGELFF. The V gene is TRBV7-2, the J gene TRBJ2-2; 9 nucleotides align to TRBD1. Germline values: CDR1 SGHTA, CDR2 FQGNSA. V dropped 3 bases and J dropped 2; count of bases not matched to a gene: 10. The CDR3 has 18 residues.

The chain has TRBV9 and TRBJ1-5, with 10 bases aligning to TRBD1. Germline V gives CDR1 SGDLS, CDR2 YYNGEE. The CDR3 is 15 amino acids. Trimming cost V 4 bases and J 6 bases; bases outside gene matches: 7. The DNA for the CDR3 is TGTGCCAGCAGCCGGGACAGGGGTTTTGGTCAGCCCCAGCATTTT. It codes for CASSRDRGFGQPQHF.

The chain employs TRBV4-3 and TRBJ2-7; TRBD1 is a possible D gene (6 bases). The CDR3 runs to 13 residues. The germline gives CDR1 LGHNA, CDR2 YSLEER. The germline V and J ends were trimmed by 0 bases and 11 bases, with 14 bases remaining between them. CDR3 coding DNA: TGCGCCAGCAGCCAAGATTTAGGGGGAGAGAAGTACTTC. Translation gives CASSQDLGGEKYF.

The chain carries TRBV29-1 and TRBJ2-7; the D gene is possibly TRBD1 (5 bases). Germline lookup yields CDR1 SQVTM and CDR2 ANQGSEA. Trimming removed 5 bases at V and 6 bases at J, with 20 bases between. The CDR3 totals 14 residues. The CDR3 coding sequence is TGCAGCGTTTCGGTGGGGCTCACCCCGGGCGAGCAGTACTTC. Protein: CSVSVGLTPGEQYF.

This clone was picked up one time. V gene TRBV5-1 combines with J gene TRBJ2-7; no clear D gene. Germline loops: CDR1 SGHRS, CDR2 YFSETQ. The CDR3 sequence is 16 residues long. V lost 3 bases to trimming and J lost 1 base, with 17 bases between them. The CDR3 protein is CASSSSGGGESYEQYF. The CDR3 DNA is TGCGCCAGCAGCTCCTCGGGTGGTGGCGAATCCTACGAGCAGTACTTC.

The V and J genes are TRBV7-2 and TRBJ2-7; 11 nucleotides agree with TRBD1. The V gene's germline CDR1 is SGHTA and CDR2 FQGNSA. This CDR3 region has 15 residues. Losses at the gene ends were 4 bases for V and 2 bases for J; bases not matched to a gene: 4. The CDR3 bases are TGTGCCAGCAGCTCCTGGGACAGGGGGACCTACGAGCAGTACTTC. Its protein product is CASSSWDRGTYEQYF.

The rearrangement joins TRBV11-3 to TRBJ2-7, with 7 bases aligning to TRBD1. CDR1 is SGHNT and CDR2 is YENEEA in the germline V gene. CDR3 length: 13 amino acids. After removal of 6 bases from V and 6 bases from J, the junction contained 8 bases not matched to a gene. The CDR3 nucleotides are TGTGCCAGCAGTAGTAACAGGGGCCTCGAGCAGTACTTC. Its translation is CASSSNRGLEQYF.

This rearrangement joins TRBV28 to TRBJ2-3; TRBD2 matches 11 bases. Germline V gene lookup returns CDR1 MDHEN and CDR2 SYDVKM. After removal of 4 bases from V and 2 bases from J, the junction contained 8 bases not matched to a gene. This CDR3 has 17 residues. The CDR3 DNA reads TGTGCCAGCAGTTCCGATAGCGGGGGGGATTTCACAGATACGCAGTATTTT. Protein sequence: CASSSDSGGDFTDTQYF.

Remarks on this clone: Other DNA sequences within the sample encode an identical CDR3. The rearrangement uses TRBV7-6 and TRBJ2-2; TRBD2 aligns across 10 bases. The V gene's germline CDR1 is SGHVS and CDR2 FNYEAQ. The CDR3 totals 16 residues. V shed 5 bases, J shed 4 bases, and the junction held 7 bases outside the gene matches. The CDR3 nucleotides are TGTGCCAGCAGCCCCCGGACTAGCGGTTCCACCGGGGAGCTGTTTTTT. The encoded protein is CASSPRTSGSTGELFF.

This clone showed up just a few times. This chain connects TRBV11-2 to TRBJ1-4; D remains ambiguous. The CDR3 is made up of 16 amino acids. Trimming pared 1 base from V and 7 bases from J, leaving 16 bases between. CDR1 and CDR2 (germline): SGHAT, FQNNGV. The CDR3 DNA follows: TGTGCCAGCAGCTTAGTACGGACGGCAGGAGGTGAAAAACTGTTTTTT. This sequence encodes CASSLVRTAGGEKLFF. The full variable domain, in which reference TRBV11-2 and TRBJ1-4 provide the parts outside the CDR3, is EAGVAQSPRYKIIEKRQSVAFWCNPISGHATLYWYQQILGQGPKLLIQFQNNGVVDDSQLPKDRFSAERLKGVDSTLKIQPAKLEDSAVYLCASSLVRTAGGEKLFFGSGTQLSVL.